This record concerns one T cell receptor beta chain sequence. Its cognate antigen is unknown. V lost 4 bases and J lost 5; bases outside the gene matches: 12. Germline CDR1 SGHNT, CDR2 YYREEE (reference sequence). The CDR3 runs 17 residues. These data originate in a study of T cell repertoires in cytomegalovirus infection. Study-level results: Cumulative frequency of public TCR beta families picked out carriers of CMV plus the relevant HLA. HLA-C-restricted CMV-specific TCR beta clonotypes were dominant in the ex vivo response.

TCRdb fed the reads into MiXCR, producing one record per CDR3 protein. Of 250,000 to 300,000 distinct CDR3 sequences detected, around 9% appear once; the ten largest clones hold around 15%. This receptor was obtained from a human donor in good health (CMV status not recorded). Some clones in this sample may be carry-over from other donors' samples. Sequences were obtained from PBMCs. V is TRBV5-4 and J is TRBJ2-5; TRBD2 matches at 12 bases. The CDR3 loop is CASSSTPGLAGGETQYF. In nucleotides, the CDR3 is TGTGCCAGCAGCAGTACTCCGGGACTAGCGGGCGGTGAGACCCAGTACTTC.